Below, 7 T cell receptor beta chains from the same sample are listed, as sequenced in a study of blood T cell repertoires in COVID-19. Clones were read by immunoSEQ multiplex PCR, and TCRdb kept only the in-frame ones, dropping some. The sample yields 86,000 or so clones, around 80% seen once. Specimen: peripheral blood. These TCRs come from a woman over 75 with acute or convalescent COVID-19.

This chain connects TRBV3-1 (or the pseudogene TRBV3-2) to TRBJ2-5; 7 bases are a match to TRBD2. J was trimmed by 5 bases and V by 1 base; bases with no gene match: 4. This CDR3 spans 14 amino acids. Per the germline V gene, CDR1 is LGHDT and CDR2 is YNNKEL (reference sequence). This chain's CDR3 is CASSQGGSRETQYF. The CDR3 bases are TGTGCCAGCAGCCAAGGCGGGAGCCGGGAGACCCAGTACTTC.

V usage is TRBV6-5 and J usage is TRBJ2-7; D is ambiguous. The V and J ends lost 6 bases and 0 bases respectively, with 15 bases between them. Germline V gene data show CDR1 as MNHEY and CDR2 as SVGAGI. There are 15 residues in the CDR3. DNA for the CDR3: TGTGCCAGCAGAAACGCCCGCGGATCCTCCTACGAGCAGTACTTC. It translates to CASRNARGSSYEQYF.

To note about this clone: Relative to the germline gene, one junction end is altered; a read error may explain this. This chain connects TRBV7-7 to TRBJ2-7, with D unresolved. CDR3 length equals 15 residues. Germline loops: CDR1 SSHAT, CDR2 FNYEAQ (reference sequence). The CDR3 loop reads CASSLARWSSYEQYF. CDR3 in DNA: TGTGCTAGCAGCTTAGCCAGGTGGTCCTCCTACGAGCAGTACTTC.

The chain employs TRBV5-1 and TRBJ1-2; maybe TRBD1 (6 bases). The CDR3 extends over 17 amino acids. V was cut by 0 bases and J by 3 bases, with 18 bases left in between. Germline V gene data show CDR1 as SGHRS and CDR2 as YFSETQ. The CDR3 coding sequence is TGCGCCAGCAGCTTGGGGAGCCAGGGGTCCTACGACTATGGCTACACCTTC. Residues: CASSLGSQGSYDYGYTF.

V is TRBV7-2 and J is TRBJ2-7, with TRBD1 as a possible D gene (6 bases). CDR1 is SGHTA, CDR2 FQGNSA, per germline. The CDR3 covers 15 residues. The V end lost 5 bases, the J end lost 4 bases, and 18 bases lay between the germline ends. CDR3 coding DNA: TGTGCCAGCAGCGTATCACAGGGCGTAAGATACGAGCAGTACTTC. It codes for CASSVSQGVRYEQYF.

The rearrangement uses TRBV7-9 and TRBJ1-3; 8 nucleotides agree with TRBD1. The CDR3 is 15 amino acids. Germline values: CDR1 SEHNR, CDR2 FQNEAQ (reference sequence). The trim removed 7 bases at V and 2 bases at J, leaving 7 bases unmatched. The CDR3 reads CASMPSGGTGNTIYF. The DNA for the CDR3 is TGTGCCAGCATGCCATCAGGGGGCACTGGAAACACCATATATTTT.

This chain uses TRBV5-1 with TRBJ1-2; TRBD1 matches at 7 bases. Per the germline V gene, CDR1 is SGHRS and CDR2 is YFSETQ. CDR3 size: 15 residues. Losses at the gene ends were 0 bases for V and 4 bases for J; bases not matched to a gene: 6. CDR3 nucleotide sequence: TGCGCCAGCAGCTTGGTAACACAGGGGAGCTATGGCTACACCTTC. Residues: CASSLVTQGSYGYTF. Looking up the rest from reference TRBV5-1 and TRBJ1-2 gives the full variable domain: KAGVTQTPRYLIKTRGQQVTLSCSPISGHRSVSWYQQTPGQGLQFLFEYFSETQRNKGNFPGRFSGRQFSNSRSEMNVSTLELGDSALYLCASSLVTQGSYGYTFGSGTRLTVV.